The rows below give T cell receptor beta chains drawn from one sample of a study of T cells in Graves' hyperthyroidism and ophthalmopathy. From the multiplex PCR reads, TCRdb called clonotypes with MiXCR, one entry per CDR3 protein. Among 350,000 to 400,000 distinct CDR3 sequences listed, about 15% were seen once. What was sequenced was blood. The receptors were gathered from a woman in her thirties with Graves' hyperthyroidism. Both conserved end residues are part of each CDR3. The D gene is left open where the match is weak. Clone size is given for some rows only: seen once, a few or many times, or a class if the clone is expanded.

CDR3nt: TGTGCCAGCAAAGGACAGGGGATAGCCAAAAACATTCAGTACTTC
CDR3aa: CASKGQGIAKNIQYF
v_gene: TRBV6-1
d_gene: TRBD1
abundance: few
j_gene: TRBJ2-4

CDR3nt: TGTGCCAGCAGCGTTAGGGTTAATGGCTACACCTTC
CDR3aa: CASSVRVNGYTF
v_gene: TRBV5-5
d_gene: -
abundance: few
j_gene: TRBJ1-2

CDR3nt: TGTGCCACCACCTTAGGAGCGGGAGGGAACGAGCAGTACTTC
CDR3aa: CATTLGAGGNEQYF
v_gene: TRBV27
d_gene: TRBD2
abundance: -
j_gene: TRBJ2-7

CDR3nt: TGTGCCAGCAGTTACCCAGGGAATGGCTACAATGAGCAGTTCTTC
CDR3aa: CASSYPGNGYNEQFF
v_gene: TRBV6-5
d_gene: -
abundance: many
j_gene: TRBJ2-1

CDR3nt: TGTGCCAGCAGCTTGCAAGGCAGGGGGCAAGACACTGAAGCTTTCTTT
CDR3aa: CASSLQGRGQDTEAFF
v_gene: TRBV5-6
d_gene: TRBD1
abundance: -
j_gene: TRBJ1-1

CDR3nt: TGCGCCAGCAGCCCGGGCGGGACTACCATGAACACCGGGGAGCTGTTTTTT
CDR3aa: CASSPGGTTMNTGELFF
v_gene: TRBV5-1
d_gene: TRBD2
abundance: -
j_gene: TRBJ2-2

CDR3nt: TGTGCCAGTAAAGGGCTAGCGGGCCGCGGGGAGCTGTTTTTT
CDR3aa: CASKGLAGRGELFF
v_gene: TRBV19
d_gene: TRBD2
abundance: -
j_gene: TRBJ2-2

CDR3nt: TGTGCCAGCTCACCCGGACTAGTAGACACAGATACGCAGTATTTT
CDR3aa: CASSPGLVDTDTQYF
v_gene: TRBV18
d_gene: TRBD2
abundance: many
j_gene: TRBJ2-3

CDR3nt: TGCAGTGCTAGCGGACTAGCGGGACAAGAGACCCAGTACTTC
CDR3aa: CSASGLAGQETQYF
v_gene: TRBV20-1
d_gene: TRBD2
abundance: -
j_gene: TRBJ2-5

CDR3nt: TGTGCCAGCAGTGAACGAGGAGGGCCTCGGCTTGGCGAGCAGTACTTC
CDR3aa: CASSERGGPRLGEQYF
v_gene: TRBV25-1
d_gene: -
abundance: -
j_gene: TRBJ2-7

CDR3nt: TGCAGTGCTAGGGCGCGGGAGGGCTCCTACGAGCAGTACTTC
CDR3aa: CSARAREGSYEQYF
v_gene: TRBV20-1
d_gene: TRBD2
abundance: many
j_gene: TRBJ2-7

CDR3nt: TGTGCCTGGAGTCTCGGGACGAGGAGCTACACCTTC
CDR3aa: CAWSLGTRSYTF
v_gene: TRBV30
d_gene: -
abundance: few
j_gene: TRBJ1-2

CDR3nt: TGTGCCAGCAGTGCGACTAATTTCTACGAGCAGTACTTC
CDR3aa: CASSATNFYEQYF
v_gene: TRBV2
d_gene: -
abundance: -
j_gene: TRBJ2-7

CDR3nt: TGTGCCAGCAGTGTGACTAGCAGCTACAATGAGCAGTTCTTC
CDR3aa: CASSVTSSYNEQFF
v_gene: TRBV6-4
d_gene: TRBD2
abundance: -
j_gene: TRBJ2-1

CDR3nt: TGTGCCATCAGTGACGGACAGGGGAACACCGGGGAGCTGTTTTTT
CDR3aa: CAISDGQGNTGELFF
v_gene: TRBV10-3
d_gene: TRBD1
abundance: many
j_gene: TRBJ2-2

CDR3nt: TGTGCCAGCAGTTTATCAGGGGCGTTCTATGGCTACACCTTC
CDR3aa: CASSLSGAFYGYTF
v_gene: TRBV27
d_gene: -
abundance: few
j_gene: TRBJ1-2

CDR3nt: TGTGCCAGCTCATCCCGGGACAGCGGAAATCAGCCCCAGCATTTT
CDR3aa: CASSSRDSGNQPQHF
v_gene: TRBV18
d_gene: TRBD1
abundance: few
j_gene: TRBJ1-5

CDR3nt: TGTGCCAGCAGTTTAATAGCGGAGTTAAGGTACAATGAGCAGTTCTTC
CDR3aa: CASSLIAELRYNEQFF
v_gene: TRBV27
d_gene: -
abundance: many
j_gene: TRBJ2-1

CDR3nt: TGTGCCAGCAGCCTATTAAGGCCCACTGAAGCTTTCTTT
CDR3aa: CASSLLRPTEAFF
v_gene: TRBV7-8
d_gene: -
abundance: -
j_gene: TRBJ1-1

CDR3nt: TGTGCCAGCAGCATCCAAGACTCCGCTAGAGAGACCCAGTACTTC
CDR3aa: CASSIQDSARETQYF
v_gene: TRBV11-1
d_gene: -
abundance: many
j_gene: TRBJ2-5

CDR3nt: TGTGCCAGCAGCCGACCCTATCGCGGGGACACTGAAGCTTTCTTT
CDR3aa: CASSRPYRGDTEAFF
v_gene: TRBV28
d_gene: -
abundance: many
j_gene: TRBJ1-1

CDR3nt: TGCGCCAGCAGCTTGAACGGAGTAACCAGCCAGTACAATGAGCAGTTCTTC
CDR3aa: CASSLNGVTSQYNEQFF
v_gene: TRBV5-1
d_gene: -
abundance: few
j_gene: TRBJ2-1

CDR3nt: TGTGCCACCATTGGGACGGATGTCAAAAACATTCAGTACTTC
CDR3aa: CATIGTDVKNIQYF
v_gene: TRBV19
d_gene: -
abundance: -
j_gene: TRBJ2-4

CDR3nt: TGTGCCACCAGCAGAGATCGCGGACTAGCGAATGAGCAGTTCTTC
CDR3aa: CATSRDRGLANEQFF
v_gene: TRBV15
d_gene: TRBD2
abundance: many
j_gene: TRBJ2-1

CDR3nt: TGTGCCAGCAAGACAGTGAACACTGAAGCTTTCTTT
CDR3aa: CASKTVNTEAFF
v_gene: TRBV6-1
d_gene: -
abundance: -
j_gene: TRBJ1-1

CDR3nt: TGTGCCAGCAGATTAGGGGGTGATAATTCACCCCTCCACTTT
CDR3aa: CASRLGGDNSPLHF
v_gene: TRBV7-9
d_gene: -
abundance: few
j_gene: TRBJ1-6

CDR3nt: TGTGCCAGCAGCTTAACGACTAGCTTCGGCAATGAGCAGTTCTTC
CDR3aa: CASSLTTSFGNEQFF
v_gene: TRBV11-3
d_gene: TRBD2
abundance: once
j_gene: TRBJ2-1

CDR3nt: TGTGCCAGCAGCAACACCCGACAGAATAACATTCAGTACTTC
CDR3aa: CASSNTRQNNIQYF
v_gene: TRBV7-9
d_gene: -
abundance: many
j_gene: TRBJ2-4

CDR3nt: TGTGCCAGCAGCTTCTATAGGGACTACGAGCAGTACTTC
CDR3aa: CASSFYRDYEQYF
v_gene: TRBV7-9
d_gene: -
abundance: -
j_gene: TRBJ2-7

CDR3nt: TGCAGTGCTAGAAACCCCTCTTCCAGCACTGAAGCTTTCTTT
CDR3aa: CSARNPSSSTEAFF
v_gene: TRBV20-1
d_gene: -
abundance: few
j_gene: TRBJ1-1

CDR3nt: TGCGCCAGCAGCACGACTATGAGAGGATACGAGCAGTACTTC
CDR3aa: CASSTTMRGYEQYF
v_gene: TRBV5-1
d_gene: -
abundance: -
j_gene: TRBJ2-7

CDR3nt: TGTGCCAGTAGCCGGGACAGGGCCAATACGCAGTATTTT
CDR3aa: CASSRDRANTQYF
v_gene: TRBV19
d_gene: TRBD1
abundance: few
j_gene: TRBJ2-3

CDR3nt: TGTGCCAGCAAGAGAGGGGGAGGCAGCACAGATACGCAGTATTTT
CDR3aa: CASKRGGGSTDTQYF
v_gene: TRBV6-1
d_gene: -
abundance: many
j_gene: TRBJ2-3

CDR3nt: TGTGCCAGCAGCGTTTCACCCGACCTTAATGAAAAACTGTTTTTT
CDR3aa: CASSVSPDLNEKLFF
v_gene: TRBV9
d_gene: -
abundance: many
j_gene: TRBJ1-4

CDR3nt: TGTGCCAGCTCACGACAGGGGGATTCCGGCAATCAGCCCCAGCATTTT
CDR3aa: CASSRQGDSGNQPQHF
v_gene: TRBV18
d_gene: TRBD1
abundance: few
j_gene: TRBJ1-5

CDR3nt: TGTGCCAGCAGTGATTCAGGGGTTTACAGCACAGATACGCAGTATTTT
CDR3aa: CASSDSGVYSTDTQYF
v_gene: TRBV6-1
d_gene: -
abundance: many
j_gene: TRBJ2-3

CDR3nt: TGTGCCAGCAGGATGCTATGGACTAGGGGTACCTCTGGAAACACCATATATTTT
CDR3aa: CASRMLWTRGTSGNTIYF
v_gene: TRBV6-1
d_gene: -
abundance: many
j_gene: TRBJ1-3

CDR3nt: TGTGCCATCAGTGAGTCGCTGGTTCAGCCCCAGCATTTT
CDR3aa: CAISESLVQPQHF
v_gene: TRBV6-1
d_gene: -
abundance: -
j_gene: TRBJ1-5

CDR3nt: TGTGCCAGCAGCGTAGAGGGAGGGGGTCGGTACTTC
CDR3aa: CASSVEGGGRYF
v_gene: TRBV11-2
d_gene: -
abundance: many
j_gene: TRBJ2-7

CDR3nt: TGTGCCAGCAGTCGTCCGGGACTAGCTGTGGGGGGGCTGTTTTTT
CDR3aa: CASSRPGLAVGGLFF
v_gene: TRBV28
d_gene: TRBD2
abundance: few
j_gene: TRBJ2-2

CDR3nt: TGTGCCAGCAGCCGTGGGACAGGGAACTACGAGCAGTACTTC
CDR3aa: CASSRGTGNYEQYF
v_gene: TRBV7-2
d_gene: TRBD1
abundance: -
j_gene: TRBJ2-7

CDR3nt: TGTGCCAGCAGTTTAAGCCAGGGGGCAGCAGATACGCAGTATTTT
CDR3aa: CASSLSQGAADTQYF
v_gene: TRBV27
d_gene: TRBD1
abundance: many
j_gene: TRBJ2-3

CDR3nt: TGTGCCAGCAGCAACCAACGGGCAGGGGAGATAGTCTTTCCAGAGACCCAGTACTTC
CDR3aa: CASSNQRAGEIVFPETQYF
v_gene: TRBV14
d_gene: -
abundance: -
j_gene: TRBJ2-5

CDR3nt: TGTGCCAGCAGTTTCAAGAAGATGAACACTGAAGCTTTCTTT
CDR3aa: CASSFKKMNTEAFF
v_gene: TRBV12-3/TRBV12-4
d_gene: -
abundance: many
j_gene: TRBJ1-1

CDR3nt: TGCGCCAGCAGTGATGGGCAGGACAATCAGCCCCAGCATTTT
CDR3aa: CASSDGQDNQPQHF
v_gene: TRBV10-2
d_gene: -
abundance: -
j_gene: TRBJ1-5

CDR3nt: TGTGCCAGCAGTTTACAGGGAGAGGGTTCACCCCTCCACTTT
CDR3aa: CASSLQGEGSPLHF
v_gene: TRBV12-3/TRBV12-4
d_gene: -
abundance: few
j_gene: TRBJ1-6

CDR3nt: TGTGCCAGCAGCCGCTCTACGAGACAGGGGGGGAGCACTGAAGCTTTCTTT
CDR3aa: CASSRSTRQGGSTEAFF
v_gene: TRBV6-1
d_gene: TRBD1
abundance: many
j_gene: TRBJ1-1

CDR3nt: TGCGCCAGCAGAGCCGGGACTAACCTCTACGAGCAGTACTTC
CDR3aa: CASRAGTNLYEQYF
v_gene: TRBV10-2
d_gene: TRBD2
abundance: few
j_gene: TRBJ2-7

CDR3nt: TGCAGTGCTAGAGCCCAAACAGGGGCCTCTACGCCCCAGCATTTT
CDR3aa: CSARAQTGASTPQHF
v_gene: TRBV20-1
d_gene: TRBD1
abundance: few
j_gene: TRBJ1-5

CDR3nt: TGCGCCAGCAGCCAGGGTTGGGGCGTAGGCGGGAGAATCAATGAGCAGTTCTTC
CDR3aa: CASSQGWGVGGRINEQFF
v_gene: TRBV5-1
d_gene: TRBD2
abundance: few
j_gene: TRBJ2-1

CDR3nt: TGCGCCAGCAGCTTCGGGACTAGCGGGAGTTATGAGCAGTTCTTC
CDR3aa: CASSFGTSGSYEQFF
v_gene: TRBV5-1
d_gene: TRBD2
abundance: -
j_gene: TRBJ2-1

CDR3nt: TGTGCCAGCTCACCCGGGGACAGGGGGCACACTGAAGCTTTCTTT
CDR3aa: CASSPGDRGHTEAFF
v_gene: TRBV18
d_gene: TRBD1
abundance: many
j_gene: TRBJ1-1

CDR3nt: TGCAGTGCTAGAGAACAAGAAAAAGGAAGCTCCTATAATTCACCCCTCCACTTT
CDR3aa: CSAREQEKGSSYNSPLHF
v_gene: TRBV20-1
d_gene: -
abundance: -
j_gene: TRBJ1-6

CDR3nt: TGTGCCATCAGTGACCCGGGCGGGGAGACCCAGTACTTC
CDR3aa: CAISDPGGETQYF
v_gene: TRBV10-3
d_gene: -
abundance: -
j_gene: TRBJ2-5